Listed below are T cell receptor beta chains from one sample, sequenced in a study of T cells after yellow fever vaccination. A single record per CDR3 protein comes from TCRdb applying MiXCR to the 5' RACE reads. The table records around 300,000 distinct CDR3 sequences, over 10% of them present only once. This material consisted of CD4+ T cells sorted from PBMCs, taken 45 days after the yellow fever booster vaccination. These receptors were collected from a man in his thirties or forties who received the YFV17D yellow fever vaccine. The CDR3 runs from the conserved cysteine through the conserved F or W. D genes are given only for firm matches. A clone size is listed for some rows: how often the clone was seen (once, few, many), or a class if it is expanded.

J gene: TRBJ2-3
clone size: NA
CDR3 length: 15
V gene: TRBV20-1
D gene: NA
CDR3 protein: CSARDVVASTDTQYF
CDR3 DNA: TGCAGTGCTAGAGATGTAGTAGCTTCGACAGATACGCAGTATTTT

J gene: TRBJ1-6
clone size: NA
CDR3 length: 16
V gene: TRBV10-3
D gene: NA
CDR3 protein: CAISEGLILYNSPLHF
CDR3 DNA: TGTGCCATCAGTGAAGGTTTGATACTCTATAATTCACCCCTCCACTTT

J gene: TRBJ2-7
clone size: NA
CDR3 length: 14
V gene: TRBV7-2
D gene: NA
CDR3 protein: CASSLVVSVYEQYF
CDR3 DNA: TGTGCCAGCAGCTTAGTGGTTTCGGTCTACGAGCAGTACTTC

J gene: TRBJ2-1
clone size: NA
CDR3 length: 13
V gene: TRBV7-2
D gene: NA
CDR3 protein: CASSFDRLREQFF
CDR3 DNA: TGTGCCAGCAGCTTCGACCGGCTTCGGGAGCAGTTCTTC

J gene: TRBJ2-4
clone size: few
CDR3 length: 15
V gene: TRBV7-2
D gene: NA
CDR3 protein: CASSRGAAAKNIQYF
CDR3 DNA: TGTGCCAGCAGCCGGGGAGCGGCCGCCAAAAACATTCAGTACTTC

J gene: TRBJ2-1
clone size: few
CDR3 length: 12
V gene: TRBV15
D gene: NA
CDR3 protein: CATKKNGNEQFF
CDR3 DNA: TGTGCCACCAAGAAAAATGGGAATGAGCAGTTCTTC

J gene: TRBJ2-1
clone size: few
CDR3 length: 16
V gene: TRBV7-3
D gene: NA
CDR3 protein: CASSLSRNPSAGEQFF
CDR3 DNA: TGTGCCAGCAGCTTAAGTCGTAACCCCAGTGCGGGAGAGCAGTTCTTC

J gene: TRBJ2-3
clone size: many
CDR3 length: 13
V gene: TRBV9
D gene: NA
CDR3 protein: CASSVTPHDTQYF
CDR3 DNA: TGTGCCAGCAGCGTGACTCCCCACGATACGCAGTATTTT

J gene: TRBJ2-1
clone size: few
CDR3 length: 13
V gene: TRBV20-1
D gene: TRBD1
CDR3 protein: CSASKTGLGEQFF
CDR3 DNA: TGCAGTGCTAGCAAGACAGGGTTGGGGGAGCAGTTCTTC

J gene: TRBJ1-2
clone size: many
CDR3 length: 14
V gene: TRBV18
D gene: NA
CDR3 protein: CASSETTGNYGYTF
CDR3 DNA: TGTGCCAGCTCAGAGACGACGGGCAACTATGGCTACACCTTC

J gene: TRBJ1-4
clone size: few
CDR3 length: 11
V gene: TRBV20-1
D gene: NA
CDR3 protein: CAGRGNEKLFF
CDR3 DNA: TGCGCTGGGAGGGGGAATGAAAAACTGTTTTTT

J gene: TRBJ2-7
clone size: few
CDR3 length: 15
V gene: TRBV5-1
D gene: TRBD2
CDR3 protein: CASSLGLAEDYEQYF
CDR3 DNA: TGCGCCAGCAGCTTGGGACTAGCGGAAGACTACGAGCAGTACTTC

J gene: TRBJ2-7
clone size: few
CDR3 length: 16
V gene: TRBV6-1
D gene: NA
CDR3 protein: CASSEVFGGPTYEQYF
CDR3 DNA: TGTGCCAGCAGTGAAGTGTTTGGGGGGCCCACCTACGAGCAGTACTTC

J gene: TRBJ1-6
clone size: NA
CDR3 length: 16
V gene: TRBV9
D gene: TRBD1
CDR3 protein: CASSNGQGGINSPLHF
CDR3 DNA: TGTGCCAGCAGCAACGGACAGGGGGGGATTAATTCACCCCTCCACTTT

J gene: TRBJ2-3
clone size: NA
CDR3 length: 15
V gene: TRBV28
D gene: TRBD1
CDR3 protein: CASSLPGQGSDTQYF
CDR3 DNA: TGTGCCAGCAGTTTGCCGGGACAGGGCTCAGATACGCAGTATTTT

J gene: TRBJ2-2
clone size: NA
CDR3 length: 16
V gene: TRBV5-1
D gene: TRBD1
CDR3 protein: CASRLGQGRNTGELFF
CDR3 DNA: TGCGCCAGCAGATTAGGACAGGGAAGGAACACCGGGGAGCTGTTTTTT

J gene: TRBJ2-3
clone size: many
CDR3 length: 15
V gene: TRBV27
D gene: TRBD2
CDR3 protein: CASSPLAGGLYTQYF
CDR3 DNA: TGTGCCAGCAGCCCACTAGCGGGAGGCCTCTATACGCAGTATTTT

J gene: TRBJ2-5
clone size: NA
CDR3 length: 14
V gene: TRBV11-2
D gene: NA
CDR3 protein: CASSLRTGQETQYF
CDR3 DNA: TGTGCCAGCAGCCTTCGGACGGGGCAAGAGACCCAGTACTTC

J gene: TRBJ2-7
clone size: few
CDR3 length: 13
V gene: TRBV6-5
D gene: TRBD2
CDR3 protein: CASLGTSGGEQYF
CDR3 DNA: TGTGCCAGCCTCGGGACTAGCGGGGGCGAGCAGTACTTC

J gene: TRBJ2-5
clone size: few
CDR3 length: 13
V gene: TRBV5-1
D gene: NA
CDR3 protein: CACKRGGQETQYF
CDR3 DNA: TGCGCTTGCAAAAGGGGAGGCCAAGAGACCCAGTACTTC

J gene: TRBJ1-2
clone size: NA
CDR3 length: 14
V gene: TRBV12-3/TRBV12-4
D gene: TRBD1
CDR3 protein: CASSRDRAIRGYTF
CDR3 DNA: TGTGCCAGCAGTCGGGACAGGGCGATTCGTGGCTACACCTTC

J gene: TRBJ2-1
clone size: NA
CDR3 length: 15
V gene: TRBV5-1
D gene: TRBD2
CDR3 protein: CASQIGTSGNSEQFF
CDR3 DNA: TGCGCCAGCCAAATCGGGACTAGCGGGAATAGTGAGCAGTTCTTC

J gene: TRBJ2-1
clone size: NA
CDR3 length: 14
V gene: TRBV12-3/TRBV12-4
D gene: TRBD1
CDR3 protein: CASSSGTVYNEQFF
CDR3 DNA: TGTGCCAGCAGCTCCGGGACAGTATACAATGAGCAGTTCTTC

J gene: TRBJ2-1
clone size: few
CDR3 length: 16
V gene: TRBV20-1
D gene: TRBD2
CDR3 protein: CSAREQRGGSYNEQFF
CDR3 DNA: TGCAGTGCTAGAGAACAGCGGGGGGGCTCCTACAATGAGCAGTTCTTC

J gene: TRBJ2-3
clone size: NA
CDR3 length: 14
V gene: TRBV7-2
D gene: TRBD2
CDR3 protein: CASRGTSGIDTQYF
CDR3 DNA: TGTGCCAGCAGGGGGACTAGCGGGATAGATACGCAGTATTTT

J gene: TRBJ1-4
clone size: few
CDR3 length: 16
V gene: TRBV20-1
D gene: NA
CDR3 protein: CSALKPGKATNEKLFF
CDR3 DNA: TGCAGTGCCCTAAAGCCCGGGAAGGCAACTAATGAAAAACTGTTTTTT

J gene: TRBJ2-7
clone size: NA
CDR3 length: 14
V gene: TRBV27
D gene: NA
CDR3 protein: CASSRYGGTYEQYF
CDR3 DNA: TGTGCCAGCAGTCGGTATGGCGGAACCTACGAGCAGTACTTC

J gene: TRBJ2-7
clone size: NA
CDR3 length: 12
V gene: TRBV12-3/TRBV12-4
D gene: NA
CDR3 protein: CASGAGFYEQYF
CDR3 DNA: TGTGCCAGCGGCGCGGGCTTCTACGAGCAGTACTTC

J gene: TRBJ2-1
clone size: few
CDR3 length: 12
V gene: TRBV20-1
D gene: NA
CDR3 protein: CSAPRGGGEQFF
CDR3 DNA: TGCAGTGCTCCGAGGGGCGGAGGGGAGCAGTTCTTC

J gene: TRBJ2-5
clone size: few
CDR3 length: 13
V gene: TRBV20-1
D gene: NA
CDR3 protein: CSARSEGVETQYF
CDR3 DNA: TGCAGTGCCCGGTCGGAAGGAGTTGAGACCCAGTACTTC

J gene: TRBJ2-7
clone size: NA
CDR3 length: 15
V gene: TRBV6-5
D gene: TRBD2
CDR3 protein: CASSYQAGGHYEQYF
CDR3 DNA: TGTGCCAGCAGTTACCAGGCGGGAGGGCACTACGAGCAGTACTTC

J gene: TRBJ2-2
clone size: few
CDR3 length: 16
V gene: TRBV4-2
D gene: TRBD2
CDR3 protein: CASSPFSGSVTGELFF
CDR3 DNA: TGTGCCAGCAGCCCATTTAGCGGGAGCGTCACCGGGGAGCTGTTTTTT

J gene: TRBJ1-5
clone size: NA
CDR3 length: 15
V gene: TRBV7-8
D gene: TRBD1
CDR3 protein: CASSGGTASNQPQHF
CDR3 DNA: TGTGCCAGCAGTGGGGGGACAGCAAGCAATCAGCCCCAGCATTTT

J gene: TRBJ2-3
clone size: many
CDR3 length: 12
V gene: TRBV27
D gene: NA
CDR3 protein: CASSFSRGTQYF
CDR3 DNA: TGTGCCAGCAGTTTTAGCCGGGGTACGCAGTATTTT

J gene: TRBJ2-7
clone size: many
CDR3 length: 15
V gene: TRBV5-5
D gene: TRBD1
CDR3 protein: CASSRTPGQIYEQYF
CDR3 DNA: TGTGCCAGCAGTCGAACTCCGGGACAGATCTACGAGCAGTACTTC

J gene: TRBJ2-5
clone size: NA
CDR3 length: 15
V gene: TRBV7-2
D gene: NA
CDR3 protein: CASSLGGVGLETQYF
CDR3 DNA: TGTGCCAGCAGCTTAGGAGGGGTAGGCCTAGAGACCCAGTACTTC

J gene: TRBJ2-7
clone size: few
CDR3 length: 13
V gene: TRBV20-1
D gene: TRBD1
CDR3 protein: CSARPGQGYEQYF
CDR3 DNA: TGCAGTGCTAGACCGGGACAGGGGTACGAGCAGTACTTC

J gene: TRBJ1-1
clone size: many
CDR3 length: 15
V gene: TRBV7-9
D gene: NA
CDR3 protein: CASSSTGFGDTEAFF
CDR3 DNA: TGTGCCAGCAGCTCCACAGGATTTGGGGACACTGAAGCTTTCTTT

J gene: TRBJ2-7
clone size: NA
CDR3 length: 13
V gene: TRBV7-9
D gene: TRBD2
CDR3 protein: CASSWLAGNEQYF
CDR3 DNA: TGTGCCAGCAGCTGGCTAGCGGGTAACGAGCAGTACTTC

J gene: TRBJ2-7
clone size: NA
CDR3 length: 13
V gene: TRBV21-1
D gene: NA
CDR3 protein: CASSIANSYEQYF
CDR3 DNA: TGTGCCAGCAGCATAGCGAACTCCTACGAGCAGTACTTC

J gene: TRBJ1-1
clone size: few
CDR3 length: 15
V gene: TRBV19
D gene: NA
CDR3 protein: CASLGARGGWTEAFF
CDR3 DNA: TGTGCCAGTCTGGGGGCAAGGGGGGGATGGACTGAAGCTTTCTTT

J gene: TRBJ2-1
clone size: many
CDR3 length: 15
V gene: TRBV7-3
D gene: TRBD2
CDR3 protein: CASSSSGSAAHRQFF
CDR3 DNA: TGTGCCAGCAGCTCTAGCGGGAGTGCGGCCCATCGGCAGTTCTTC

J gene: TRBJ2-1
clone size: few
CDR3 length: 13
V gene: TRBV4-2
D gene: NA
CDR3 protein: CASSQEAYNEQFF
CDR3 DNA: TGTGCCAGCAGCCAAGAAGCGTACAATGAGCAGTTCTTC

J gene: TRBJ2-1
clone size: few
CDR3 length: 16
V gene: TRBV19
D gene: NA
CDR3 protein: CASSALLRRRFNEQFF
CDR3 DNA: TGTGCCAGTAGTGCTCTCCTTAGAAGACGGTTCAATGAGCAGTTCTTC

J gene: TRBJ1-2
clone size: few
CDR3 length: 13
V gene: TRBV5-8
D gene: TRBD1
CDR3 protein: CASSRDRNYGYTF
CDR3 DNA: TGTGCCAGCAGTCGGGACAGAAACTATGGCTACACCTTC

J gene: TRBJ1-1
clone size: NA
CDR3 length: 16
V gene: TRBV6-1
D gene: TRBD1
CDR3 protein: CASRSNRGSFGTEAFF
CDR3 DNA: TGTGCCAGCAGATCCAACAGGGGTAGCTTTGGCACTGAAGCTTTCTTT

J gene: TRBJ2-1
clone size: NA
CDR3 length: 16
V gene: TRBV5-1
D gene: TRBD2
CDR3 protein: CASSLAGGLAGDEQFF
CDR3 DNA: TGCGCCAGCAGCTTGGCCGGGGGACTAGCGGGAGATGAGCAGTTCTTC

J gene: TRBJ2-7
clone size: NA
CDR3 length: 14
V gene: TRBV6-5
D gene: NA
CDR3 protein: CASSSRDLGDEQYF
CDR3 DNA: TGTGCCAGCAGTTCCCGGGACTTGGGCGACGAGCAGTACTTC

J gene: TRBJ2-7
clone size: many
CDR3 length: 13
V gene: TRBV10-3
D gene: NA
CDR3 protein: CAISVEGSNEQYF
CDR3 DNA: TGTGCCATCAGTGTTGAGGGGTCCAACGAGCAGTACTTC

J gene: TRBJ2-2
clone size: few
CDR3 length: 16
V gene: TRBV12-3/TRBV12-4
D gene: TRBD2
CDR3 protein: CASSSTSGPNTGELFF
CDR3 DNA: TGTGCCAGCAGTTCCACTAGCGGGCCGAACACCGGGGAGCTGTTTTTT

J gene: TRBJ2-4
clone size: few
CDR3 length: 18
V gene: TRBV4-1
D gene: NA
CDR3 protein: CASSQAQARGAAKNIQYF
CDR3 DNA: TGCGCCAGCAGCCAAGCCCAAGCCCGCGGGGCGGCCAAAAACATTCAGTACTTC

J gene: TRBJ1-2
clone size: NA
CDR3 length: 14
V gene: TRBV30
D gene: NA
CDR3 protein: CAWSAGVANYGYTF
CDR3 DNA: TGTGCCTGGAGTGCTGGGGTCGCTAACTATGGCTACACCTTC

J gene: TRBJ2-1
clone size: NA
CDR3 length: 13
V gene: TRBV20-1
D gene: NA
CDR3 protein: CSATPFSYNEQFF
CDR3 DNA: TGCAGTGCTACACCGTTCTCCTACAATGAGCAGTTCTTC

J gene: TRBJ1-2
clone size: many
CDR3 length: 15
V gene: TRBV7-2
D gene: TRBD1
CDR3 protein: CASSPGQGRTYGYTF
CDR3 DNA: TGTGCCAGCAGCCCCGGACAGGGACGGACGTATGGCTACACCTTC

J gene: TRBJ1-1
clone size: NA
CDR3 length: 13
V gene: TRBV7-2
D gene: NA
CDR3 protein: CASSLRTDTEAFF
CDR3 DNA: TGTGCCAGCAGCTTAAGGACCGACACTGAAGCTTTCTTT

J gene: TRBJ2-5
clone size: NA
CDR3 length: 14
V gene: TRBV12-3/TRBV12-4
D gene: NA
CDR3 protein: CASSPPQPRETQYF
CDR3 DNA: TGTGCCAGCAGCCCACCCCAGCCAAGAGAGACCCAGTACTTC

J gene: TRBJ2-7
clone size: many
CDR3 length: 11
V gene: TRBV6-2/TRBV6-3
D gene: NA
CDR3 protein: CASSDGYEQYF
CDR3 DNA: TGTGCCAGCAGTGATGGCTACGAGCAGTACTTC

J gene: TRBJ1-1
clone size: few
CDR3 length: 13
V gene: TRBV12-3/TRBV12-4
D gene: NA
CDR3 protein: CASSLGTPAEAFF
CDR3 DNA: TGTGCCAGCAGTTTAGGGACACCAGCTGAAGCTTTCTTT

J gene: TRBJ2-2
clone size: NA
CDR3 length: 16
V gene: TRBV11-3
D gene: TRBD2
CDR3 protein: CASSAGDRPNTGELFF
CDR3 DNA: TGTGCCAGCAGCGCGGGAGATCGTCCGAACACCGGGGAGCTGTTTTTT